This note documents a single TCR beta chain sequence. The sample holds a few counts of this clone. Which antigen it targets is not known. Base quality data are lacking; no much larger clone is found one base away. These data originate in a study of cytomegalovirus exposure and HLA in healthy donors (dated by TCRdb to 2015 to 2018). Background on the whole study: An earlier analysis of approximately 640 of the donors reported 250 to 300 Gb of sequence data and more than 90 million unique TCR beta sequences from 150 million to 200 million T cells. Approximately 300 gigabases of sequencing data and 70 million to 100 million unique TCR sequences made up an early release that covered over 550 HLA-typed donors. Among the approximately 400 genotyped donors, about 83% belonged to the genetic ancestry cluster associated with self-reported Caucasian donors. The study was designed to test whether signatures of past pathogen exposure could be identified by cataloging public T cell receptors. The study used immunosequencing to profile the T cell repertoires of around 600 subjects and linked those repertoires to cytomegalovirus serostatus. In addition to the first cohort of 666 subjects, a separate validation cohort of approximately 110 different subjects was used. To predict cytomegalovirus infection status, the study combined high-throughput TCR immunosequencing, statistical association of individual TCRs with disease status, and machine learning. In a later analysis, previously published TCR beta repertoires from several hundred donors were re-analyzed and high-resolution HLA genotyping was added so that TCR occurrence patterns could be studied. Rather than using new phenotypic data, the later analysis identified candidate immune exposures from TCR beta sequences and from how often those sequences occurred across donors. To decide whether each TCR beta V gene segment behaved as functional or pseudogenic, an earlier analysis of approximately 600 of the donors relied on high-throughput TCR beta sequencing. Alongside the repertoire data, information on donor age, sex, ethnicity and CMV serostatus was compiled. A later genetic analysis took genome-wide SNP genotypes for about 55% of the roughly 700 donors and used that subset as a discovery cohort. Every repertoire in the discovery cohort had been generated on one and the same sequencing platform. HLA typing included class I and class II loci at four-digit resolution. Typing coverage differed by locus: A, B, C, DRB1 and DQB1 were typed in about 620-630 donors, DQA1 in about 500, DPA1 in around 580, and DPB1 in around 440. Roughly five DR-DQ haplotypes were handled as single units for association and clustering because linkage in the cohort was strong. Across approximately 400 genotyped donors of the cohort, an average of about 200,000 unique TCR beta nucleotide sequences per donor were sequenced, and approximately 17% of those sequences were non-productive.

The cohort comprised some 730 healthy bone marrow donors. Cohort members were all nominally healthy when sampled, although unrecorded immune exposures were likely present. The donor tested CMV seronegative and was one of the 352 seronegative cohort members. A peripheral blood sample was provided by each donor, and peripheral blood mononuclear cells were used for TCR beta sequencing. Genomic DNA was extracted from the blood cell samples with the Qiagen DNeasy Blood Extraction Kit. Study-wide findings and limitations: The classifier was reported to diagnose cytomegalovirus status with high specificity and sensitivity in both the original and validation cohorts. Strong co-occurrence of HLA alleles, especially DR and DQ, made assigning TCR associations to individual alleles difficult. In a later analysis, HLA-associated TCR beta chains were found to be more clonally expanded and to have lower generation probabilities than equally common non-associated chains. V-gene and J-gene trimming of TCR beta chains was associated with a missense DCLRE1C variant in a later genetic analysis, and the association was replicated in an independent cohort. Several of the top co-occurrence clusters appeared to be linked to parvovirus B19, influenza, CMV and Epstein-Barr virus, according to a later analysis. Because counts were too low, roughly 17 rarely observed V segments, including chromosome 9 orphons, were left out of the earlier analysis of a few hundred of the donors. It was suggested by the authors that the approach could potentially be generalized to other disease states and immunological phenotypes. In the study, around 150 TCR beta chains were listed as associated with cytomegalovirus. Most TCR sequences were observed very rarely across donors, whereas some public TCRs were present in many individuals. Only TCR beta chains were sequenced in this cohort, and the absence of alpha or paired-chain data limited detectable features. In a later analysis, TCR association rates were found to vary across HLA loci, with the most associated TCRs seen for DRB1 alleles and the fewest for HLA-C alleles. CMV serostatus was the only immune exposure information available for the cohort. A later analysis found that most CMV-associated TCR beta chains appeared HLA-restricted, with HLA associations seemingly driven largely by CMV exposure. Broadly in line with IMGT annotations, most TCR beta V segments showed up in productive rearrangements about 87% or about 30% of the time in an earlier analysis of approximately 600 of the donors. In vitro tests confirmed that three of the cytomegalovirus-associated TCR beta chains recognize cytomegalovirus antigens. In a later genetic analysis, fewer N-insertions in productive TCRs were reported among donors in an Asian-associated ancestry cluster than the approximately 670-donor mean. A further reported finding was that TCR beta sequences accurately predicted the HLA-A and HLA-B alleles for most subjects in the first cohort. Linkage disequilibrium might explain the correlated functional status among segregating V segments, but an unknown experimental factor could not be excluded. Some IMGT-functional V segments, including TRBV6-2 and TRBV6-3, could not be distinguished by the 87-base-pair reads and were therefore excluded. The sequencing pipeline was judged likely to have produced a cluster of highly shared sequence variants as a technical artifact. At a false discovery rate of 0.05, a later analysis linked some 18,000 TCR beta sequences to specific HLA alleles. HLA typing was unavailable for some donors at each locus, so association tests used only the typed subset. Roughly uniform sequencing depth across donors was assumed in presence/absence analyses, although this assumption may not hold.

From its cysteine to its phenylalanine, the CDR3 spans 18 amino acids. The CDR3 DNA has 54 bases and is translated from base 1. V is clipped by 2 bases and J by 0 bases, and the sequence between their germline boundaries is 14 bases long. Reading the germline V gene gives CDR1 SGHTA and CDR2 FQGNSA. Libraries came from the immunoSEQ multiplex PCR assay. For the multiplex PCR, a mixture combining 60 forward primers for TCR Vbeta segments and 13 reverse primers for TCR Jbeta segments was used. A multiplex PCR assay on genomic DNA amplified the CDR3 region of rearranged TCR beta genes. Amplified TCR beta libraries were sequenced as 87-base-pair reads on the Illumina HiSeq System. Under the source paper's analysis protocol: A later analysis tallied around 82 million unique TCR beta chains across the 666 repertoires, and about 10 million of those chains were shared by two or more donors. Raw reads were error-corrected and collapsed into unique sequences with a nearest-neighbor algorithm that merged closely related sequences to remove PCR and sequencing errors. V, D and J gene segments were assigned by aligning CDR3 sequences to IMGT reference sequences. For a sequence to be retained, at least a six-nucleotide match to both a V gene segment and a J gene segment was required. Rearrangements were classified as productive when the CDR3 lacked stop codons and remained in frame with V and J, and all other rearrangements were classified as non-productive. CDR3 was defined by IMGT convention, running from the second conserved V-encoded cysteine to the conserved J-encoded phenylalanine. The earlier analysis of 587 of the donors excluded sequences that lacked an unambiguous match to a single V gene segment. In an earlier analysis of approximately 590 of the donors, a V segment was called functional when productive rearrangements were above 56.7%, and segregating when the standard deviation between donors exceeded 5%. A statistical classification framework was built to diagnose cytomegalovirus status from the catalog of TCR beta chain sequences. In a later analysis, V and J genes were assigned by comparing TCR nucleotide sequences against IMGT/GENE-DB human TR gene sequences. Using the TCRdist pipeline, a later analysis assigned CDR3 sequences along with most-parsimonious VDJ recombination scenarios. In a later analysis, each TCR beta chain was defined by its CDR3 amino acid sequence together with its V-gene family, and reads without a unique V-gene family were excluded. A later analysis removed 550 to 650 highly shared, low-generation-probability nucleotide sequences to deal with suspected cross-contamination and a sequencing artifact. For each public chain, a later analysis derived a clonal expansion index from normalized ranks of inferred template counts within each repertoire. A later analysis computed generation probabilities with a VDJ recombination model fitted to out-of-frame rearrangements, and checked the results against IGoR. In a later analysis, TCR-TCR, TCR-HLA and TCR-CMV co-occurrence was scored with hypergeometric tests, and a repertoire-size bias correction was applied to TCR pairs. False discovery rates were estimated in a later analysis by permuting HLA or CMV assignments 20 times. In a later analysis, co-occurring TCRs were grouped using DBSCAN, and TCRdist sequence similarity was added for clustering within HLA-allele-positive subsets. For co-occurrence clustering, repertoires with fewer than 30,000 or more than 120,000 public chains were excluded, along with about five repertoires with anomalous nucleotide sharing. In TCRdb, the immuneACCESS table is reduced to in-frame sequences with V and J assigned. These tables do not hold every clone; where another copy was compared, an unresolved V gene accounts for under half, and the others remain unexplained. Clonal size and the V and J genes are those of that table, whereas D and trimming came from the DNA. The table for this sample lists approximately 190,000 clones; about 70% of them were counted only once. The biggest ten clones account for 1.8% of the sample.

Recombination connected TRBV7-2 to TRBJ1-6; the D gene assignment is ambiguous. The source is a woman in her twenties or thirties in good health and CMV-seronegative. The specimen sequenced was PBMCs. The CDR3 region has the sequence CASSLRQAGSSYNSPLHF. The DNA is TGTGCCAGCAGCTTAAGGCAGGCCGGGAGCTCCTATAATTCACCCCTCCACTTT.